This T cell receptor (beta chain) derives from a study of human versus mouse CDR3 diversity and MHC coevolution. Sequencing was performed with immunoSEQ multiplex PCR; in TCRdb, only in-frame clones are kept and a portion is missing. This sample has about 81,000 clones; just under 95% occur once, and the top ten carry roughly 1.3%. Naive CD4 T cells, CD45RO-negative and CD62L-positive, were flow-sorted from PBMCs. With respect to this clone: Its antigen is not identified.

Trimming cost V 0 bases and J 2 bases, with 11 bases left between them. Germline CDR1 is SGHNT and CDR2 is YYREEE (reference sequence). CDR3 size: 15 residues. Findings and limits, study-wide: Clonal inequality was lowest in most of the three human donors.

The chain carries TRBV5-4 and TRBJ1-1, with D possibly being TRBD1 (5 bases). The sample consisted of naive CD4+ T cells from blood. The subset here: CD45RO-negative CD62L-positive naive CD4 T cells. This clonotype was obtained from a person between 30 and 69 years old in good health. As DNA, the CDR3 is TGTGCCAGCAGCTTGGCAGGGCGTTCCAACACTGAAGCTTTCTTT. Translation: CASSLAGRSNTEAFF.